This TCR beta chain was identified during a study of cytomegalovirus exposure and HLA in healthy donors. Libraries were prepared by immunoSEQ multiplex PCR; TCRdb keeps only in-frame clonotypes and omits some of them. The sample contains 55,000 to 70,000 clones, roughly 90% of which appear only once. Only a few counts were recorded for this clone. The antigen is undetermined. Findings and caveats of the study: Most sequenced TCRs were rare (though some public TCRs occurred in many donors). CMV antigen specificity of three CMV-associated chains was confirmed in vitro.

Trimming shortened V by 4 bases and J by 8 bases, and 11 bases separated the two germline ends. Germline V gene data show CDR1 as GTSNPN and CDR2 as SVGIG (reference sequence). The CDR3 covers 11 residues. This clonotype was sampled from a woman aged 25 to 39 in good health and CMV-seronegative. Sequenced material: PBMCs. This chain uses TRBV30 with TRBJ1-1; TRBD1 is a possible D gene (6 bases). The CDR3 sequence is CAWNLDREAFF. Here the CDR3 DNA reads TGTGCCTGGAACTTGGACAGAGAAGCTTTCTTT.